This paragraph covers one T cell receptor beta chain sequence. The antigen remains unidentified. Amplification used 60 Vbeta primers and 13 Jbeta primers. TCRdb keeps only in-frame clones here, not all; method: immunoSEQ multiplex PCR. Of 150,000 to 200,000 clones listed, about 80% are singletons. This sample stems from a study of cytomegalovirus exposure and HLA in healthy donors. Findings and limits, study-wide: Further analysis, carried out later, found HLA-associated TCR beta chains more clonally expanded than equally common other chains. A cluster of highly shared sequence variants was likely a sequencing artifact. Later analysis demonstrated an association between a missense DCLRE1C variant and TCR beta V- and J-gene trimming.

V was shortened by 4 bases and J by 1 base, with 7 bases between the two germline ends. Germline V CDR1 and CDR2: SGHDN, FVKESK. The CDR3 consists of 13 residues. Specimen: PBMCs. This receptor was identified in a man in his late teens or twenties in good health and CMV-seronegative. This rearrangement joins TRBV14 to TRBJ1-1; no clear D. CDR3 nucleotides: TGTGCCAGCAGCCGAAATAGGAACACTGAAGCTTTCTTT. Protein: CASSRNRNTEAFF.